The clone carrying this T cell receptor beta chain was detected ten times or more. The antigen is undetermined. Per the germline V gene, CDR1 is LNHDA and CDR2 is SQIVND (reference sequence). CDR3 size: 14 residues. Trimming stripped 6 bases from V and 4 bases from J, with 15 bases between. This sample is drawn from a study of beta chain features in type 1 diabetes. Study results and limitations: Type 1 diabetes patients had moderately but significantly shorter TCRB CDR3s in all four CD4+ subsets.

The authors reverse transcribed all of the isolated RNA, so sequencing captured expressed TCRB transcripts. TCRdb's table, derived via immunoSEQ multiplex PCR, lists solely in-frame clones and lacks some. Seen here are 300,000 to 400,000 clones, roughly 9.8% observed once, and the top ten hold about 0.64%. The receptor comes from a young man with type 1 diabetes. Sequencing input: central memory CD4+ T cells from blood. The chain combines TRBV19 with TRBJ2-5; D not certain. CDR3 nucleotide sequence: TGTGCCAGTAGCGGCAGAGTGTTCGTAGAGACCCAGTACTTC. This codes for CASSGRVFVETQYF.